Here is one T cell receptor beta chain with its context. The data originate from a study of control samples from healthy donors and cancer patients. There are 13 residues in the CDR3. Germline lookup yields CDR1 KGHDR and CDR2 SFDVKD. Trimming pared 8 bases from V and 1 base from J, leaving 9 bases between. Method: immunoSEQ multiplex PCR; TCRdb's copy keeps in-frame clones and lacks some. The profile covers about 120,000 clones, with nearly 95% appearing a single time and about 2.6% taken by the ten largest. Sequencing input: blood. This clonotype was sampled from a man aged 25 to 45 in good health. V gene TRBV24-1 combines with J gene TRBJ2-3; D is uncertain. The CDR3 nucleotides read TGTGCCACCAAGAAGGGTGGCACAGATACGCAGTATTTT. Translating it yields CATKKGGTDTQYF.